These 28 T cell receptor beta chains came from one sample sequenced in a study of shared clonotypes between healthy human individuals. Here immunoSEQ multiplex PCR was the method, and the copy in TCRdb shows in-frame clones only, minus some. Found here are under 600,000 clones, around three quarters of them singletons; the top ten hold about 12%. Material: PBMCs. The receptors were gathered from a middle-aged woman in good health. Some clones in this sample may be carry-over from other donors' samples.

Details on this clone: Other nucleotide sequences in the sample specify the same CDR3. V and J are TRBV28 and TRBJ1-1, with 9 bases matching TRBD1. After removal of 5 bases from V and 1 base from J, the junction contained 8 bases not matched to a gene. Germline CDR1 and CDR2: MDHEN and SYDVKM. This CDR3 has 16 residues. The CDR3 DNA reads as TGTGCCAGCAGTCCCGGGACAGGGCGCTCGAACACTGAAGCTTTCTTT. Translating gives CASSPGTGRSNTEAFF.

The gene calls are TRBV28 and TRBJ2-7; 7 nucleotides line up with TRBD2. V shed 1 base, J shed 9 bases, and the junction held 6 bases outside the gene matches. The germline V gene encodes CDR1 MDHEN and CDR2 SYDVKM. The CDR3 is 13 residues long. As DNA, the CDR3 is TGTGCCAGCAGTTTATTGGGGGGGAGCGGGCAGTACTTC. Amino acid sequence: CASSLLGGSGQYF.

The chain employs TRBV14 and TRBJ2-5, with D unclear. The CDR3 runs 13 residues. V lost 6 bases and J lost 2, with 10 bases in between. Per germline, CDR1 SGHDN and CDR2 FVKESK. CDR3 residues: CASSQQQQETQYF. CDR3 coding DNA: TGTGCCAGCAGTCAACAACAGCAAGAGACCCAGTACTTC. The full variable domain, rest sourced from reference TRBV14 and TRBJ2-5, is EAGVTQFPSHSVIEKGQTVTLRCDPISGHDNLYWYRRVMGKEIKFLLHFVKESKQDESGMPNNRFLAERTGGTYSTLKVQPAELEDSGVYFCASSQQQQETQYFGPGTRLLVL.

The chain couples TRBV7-2 to TRBJ2-1, with D hard to call. The CDR3 extends over 12 amino acids. In germline, CDR1 is SGHTA, CDR2 FQGNSA. V dropped 5 bases and J dropped 10 bases, with 12 bases sitting between them. This CDR3 reads CASSRTLREQFF. The CDR3 region has the DNA TGTGCCAGCAGCCGGACCCTGAGGGAGCAGTTCTTC.

This clone has a count of ten or more. The rearrangement links TRBV12-5 to TRBJ2-1; D may be TRBD1 or TRBD2 (5 bases each). V lost 8 bases to trimming and J lost 5 bases, with 13 bases between them. Germline values: CDR1 LGHNT, CDR2 FRNRAP. The CDR3 length is 13 residues. CDR3 DNA sequence: TGTGCTAGTTCAAAGGGGCGGGACAATGAGCAGTTCTTC. Protein: CASSKGRDNEQFF.

The rearrangement links TRBV9 to TRBJ2-2; unclear D gene. Per germline, CDR1 SGDLS and CDR2 YYNGEE. V was shortened by 5 bases and J by 1 base, with 6 bases between the two germline ends. The CDR3 spans 13 residues. CDR3 nucleotides: TGTGCCAGCAGTAGGGTGAACACCGGGGAGCTGTTTTTT. It yields the protein CASSRVNTGELFF.

The sample holds one count of this clone. The chain recombines TRBV2 with TRBJ2-1; 10 bases align to TRBD2. The CDR3 is made up of 14 amino acids. The V gene end was trimmed by 3 bases and the J gene end by 7 bases; junction bases not matched to a gene: 3. Germline CDR1 reads SNHLY; CDR2 reads FYNNEI. CDR3 loop: CASSEASGSNEQFF. The CDR3 coding sequence is TGTGCCAGCAGTGAGGCTAGCGGGAGTAATGAGCAGTTCTTC.

With respect to this clone: Other DNA sequences from this sample encode an identical CDR3 as well. The J gene is TRBJ1-2, the V gene TRBV28; D gene ambiguous. The V and J ends lost 3 bases and 5 bases respectively, with 7 bases between them. The CDR3 runs to 12 residues. CDR1 and CDR2 from the germline V gene are MDHEN and SYDVKM. DNA of the CDR3: TGTGCCAGCAGTTTGCCCGGGTATGGCTACACCTTC. Its protein is CASSLPGYGYTF.

This chain joins TRBV6-5 and TRBJ1-2, with D perhaps TRBD1 (6 bases). V lost 6 bases and J lost 6, with 17 bases in between. This CDR3 contains 14 residues. Germline V gene data show CDR1 as MNHEY and CDR2 as SVGAGI. CDR3 sequence: CASSFVRQENGYTF. The CDR3 nucleotides are TGTGCCAGCAGCTTTGTGCGACAGGAGAATGGCTACACCTTC.

This clone has a count of ten or more. The chain links TRBV7-9 to TRBJ2-4; D may be TRBD1 (6 bases). Deletions cut 4 bases from V and 13 bases from J, with 11 bases between. This CDR3 region has 11 residues. Germline CDR1 is SEHNR and CDR2 is FQNEAQ (reference sequence). The chain's CDR3 is CASSYGTSQYF. CDR3 bases: TGTGCCAGCAGCTACGGGACATCACAGTACTTC.

This chain connects TRBV27 to TRBJ2-1, with unresolved D. Per the germline V gene, CDR1 is MNHEY and CDR2 is SMNVEV (reference sequence). The germline V and J ends were trimmed by 2 bases and 6 bases, with 14 bases remaining between them. There are 15 residues in the CDR3. The chain's CDR3 is CASSLLSARRNEQFF. In DNA, the CDR3 is TGTGCCAGCAGTTTACTCTCTGCTAGGCGCAATGAGCAGTTCTTC.

The chain joins TRBV6-5 to TRBJ2-3; D gene unclear. CDR3 length: 11 residues. Trimming took off 7 bases at V and 8 bases at J, with 10 bases between the two ends. CDR1 MNHEY and CDR2 SVGAGI come from the germline V gene. CDR3 coding DNA: TGTGCCAGCACGGGTGGCGGTACGCAGTATTTT. The encoded protein is CASTGGGTQYF.

This clone was counted only a few times. The V call is TRBV9, the J call TRBJ2-3, with D perhaps being TRBD1 or TRBD2 (5 bases each). The germline gives CDR1 SGDLS, CDR2 YYNGEE. The CDR3 spans 14 residues. V gave up 4 bases and J gave up 2 bases, with 11 bases separating them. As DNA, the CDR3 is TGTGCCAGCAGCCGAAGGGGAGTCACAGATACGCAGTATTTT. This codes for CASSRRGVTDTQYF.

In regard to this clone: The sample carries other DNA sequences with the same CDR3. The chain employs TRBV19 and TRBJ2-3; tentatively, D is TRBD1 (6 bases). The CDR3 loop spans 14 amino acids. With 5 bases removed from V and 3 bases from J, the gap between germline ends came to 12 bases. CDR1 and CDR2 from the germline V gene are LNHDA and SQIVND (reference sequence). CDR3 in amino acids: CASSQQGGTDTQYF. For the CDR3, the DNA is TGTGCCAGTAGTCAACAGGGTGGTACAGATACGCAGTATTTT.

This clone was observed a handful of times. The chain combines TRBV6-1 with TRBJ2-7; 7 positions match TRBD1. Germline CDR1 is MNHNS and CDR2 is SASEGT. The junction had 4 bases not matched to a gene; V was cut back by 2 bases and J by 6 bases. CDR3 length: 13 amino acids. CDR3 coding DNA: TGTGCCAGCAGTGAACAGGACAGGTTCGAGCAGTACTTC. This sequence encodes CASSEQDRFEQYF.

The V call is TRBV29-1, the J call TRBJ2-7; 11 bases are shared with TRBD2. The V and J ends lost 4 bases and 7 bases, in that order; junction bases with no gene match: 15. The length of the CDR3 is 16 residues. In germline, CDR1 is SQVTM, CDR2 ANQGSEA. CDR3 DNA: TGCAGCGTTGGGATGTTAGCGGGAGGGCCTTTGGGAGAGCAGTACTTC. This sequence encodes CSVGMLAGGPLGEQYF.

This clone turned up a few times. The rearrangement uses TRBV5-6 and TRBJ2-5; perhaps TRBD1 as D (6 bases). Looked up from germline, CDR1 is SGHDT and CDR2 is YYEEEE. CDR3 length: 16 residues. V gave up 1 base and J gave up 4 bases, with 17 bases separating them. The chain's CDR3 is CASSLRSRGRRETQYF. Here the CDR3 DNA reads TGTGCCAGCAGCTTGCGGAGCAGGGGAAGGAGAGAGACCCAGTACTTC.

The chain couples TRBV28 to TRBJ2-7; tentative D call: TRBD1 (5 bases). This CDR3 is 13 amino acids long. Germline V gene data show CDR1 as MDHEN and CDR2 as SYDVKM. The germline V and J ends were trimmed by 8 bases and 2 bases, with 13 bases remaining between them. CDR3 DNA: TGTGCCAGCTCCAGGGAAGGGGCCTACGAGCAGTACTTC. It codes for CASSREGAYEQYF.

This clone was detected only a few times. The genes are TRBV27 and TRBJ1-3, with D unclear. The CDR3 loop spans 11 amino acids. Germline loops: CDR1 MNHEY, CDR2 SMNVEV (reference sequence). V was shortened by 10 bases and J by 0 bases, with 4 bases between the two germline ends. CDR3: CANNSGNTIYF. Here the CDR3 DNA reads TGTGCCAACAACTCTGGAAACACCATATATTTT.

As concerns this clone: Since a far larger clone is one base different, this is likely a read error. The V gene is TRBV6-1, the J gene TRBJ2-3, with D possibly TRBD2 on 5 matching bases. V was cut by 3 bases and J by 0 bases, with 7 bases left in between. CDR1 is MNHNS and CDR2 is SASEGT in the germline V gene. The CDR3 has 14 residues. CDR3 sequence (DNA): TGTGCCAGCAGTGAGGGCGGGAGCACAGATACGCAGTATTTT. This encodes CASSEGGSTDTQYF.

J is TRBJ2-5 and V is TRBV15, with TRBD1 matching over 9 bases. Germline assignment: CDR1 LNHNV and CDR2 YYDKDF (reference sequence). The CDR3 spans 17 residues. V trimming: 3 bases; J trimming: 5 bases; junction bases outside the gene matches: 13. This CDR3 is CATSRPRDRVSAETQYF. DNA for the CDR3: TGTGCCACCAGCAGGCCCCGGGACAGGGTATCAGCGGAGACCCAGTACTTC.

The rearrangement uses TRBV27 and TRBJ1-1; D may be TRBD1 (5 bases). V was trimmed by 5 bases and J by 3 bases, leaving 16 bases between them. Germline-derived CDR1 and CDR2 are MNHEY and SMNVEV (reference sequence). The CDR3 covers 15 residues. The CDR3 nucleotides are TGTGCCAGCAGTCCGCGACCCGCGGGGGACACTGAAGCTTTCTTT. Translation: CASSPRPAGDTEAFF.

The chain has TRBV27 and TRBJ2-7; D ambiguous. Germline V gene sequence: CDR1 MNHEY, CDR2 SMNVEV (reference sequence). Trimming stripped 4 bases from V and 3 bases from J, with 10 bases between. This CDR3 is 13 amino acids long. DNA for the CDR3: TGTGCCAGCAGTTGGAGAAAGAACTACGAGCAGTACTTC. The encoded protein is CASSWRKNYEQYF.

The chain has TRBV5-5 and TRBJ2-3, with TRBD2 matching over 9 bases. V trimming: 4 bases; J trimming: 4 bases; junction bases outside the gene matches: 13. CDR1 SGHKS and CDR2 YYEKEE come from the germline V gene (reference sequence). The CDR3 spans 17 residues. The CDR3 region is CASSPLGSGSYADTQYF. The CDR3 nucleotides read TGTGCCAGCAGCCCTCTGGGTAGCGGGAGTTACGCAGATACGCAGTATTTT.

As DNA, the CDR3 is TGTGCCAGCAGTTCGCCCGACAGGGACGCCAAAAACATTCAGTACTTC. Translation: CASSSPDRDAKNIQYF. This chain joins TRBV27 and TRBJ2-4; TRBD1 agrees at 7 bases. The V segment lost 4 bases and the J segment 1 base; nucleotides outside the gene matches: 7. The germline V gene encodes CDR1 MNHEY and CDR2 SMNVEV (reference sequence). The CDR3 loop spans 16 amino acids.

V usage is TRBV27 and J usage is TRBJ2-1; D gene unclear. Germline V lookup: CDR1 MNHEY, CDR2 SMNVEV (reference sequence). This CDR3 region has 14 residues. Trimming removed 6 bases from V and 0 bases from J, with 9 bases in between. The CDR3 loop is CASRSESSYNEQFF. The CDR3 DNA is TGTGCCAGCAGGAGCGAGAGCTCCTACAATGAGCAGTTCTTC.

The chain couples TRBV4-2 to TRBJ2-7, with 7 bases aligning to TRBD2. J lost 0 bases, V lost 2 bases, and 7 bases had no gene match. CDR1 is LGHNA and CDR2 is YNFKEQ in the germline V gene. This CDR3 has 16 residues. The CDR3 loop reads CASSQNAGTTSYEQYF. The CDR3 nucleotides are TGTGCCAGCAGCCAAAACGCGGGGACTACCTCCTACGAGCAGTACTTC.

The rearrangement uses TRBV28 and TRBJ2-1, with 9 bases fitting TRBD2. This CDR3 comprises 17 residues. Germline V lookup: CDR1 MDHEN, CDR2 SYDVKM. The ends lost 3 bases at V and 5 bases at J; junction bases unmatched: 11. The CDR3 here is CASSLWEREDLDNEQFF. DNA for the CDR3: TGTGCCAGCAGTTTGTGGGAGCGGGAGGACCTCGACAATGAGCAGTTCTTC.